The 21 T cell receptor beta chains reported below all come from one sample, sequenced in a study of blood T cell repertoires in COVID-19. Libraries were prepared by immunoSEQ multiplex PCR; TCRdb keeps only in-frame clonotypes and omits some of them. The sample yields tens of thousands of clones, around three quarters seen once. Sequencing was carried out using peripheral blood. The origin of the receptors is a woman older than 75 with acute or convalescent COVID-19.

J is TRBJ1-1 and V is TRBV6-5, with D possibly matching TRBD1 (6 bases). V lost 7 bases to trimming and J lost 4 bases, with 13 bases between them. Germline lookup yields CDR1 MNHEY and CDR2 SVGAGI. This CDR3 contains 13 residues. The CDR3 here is CASIRQGSTEAFF. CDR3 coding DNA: TGTGCCAGCATTCGGCAGGGGAGCACTGAAGCTTTCTTT.

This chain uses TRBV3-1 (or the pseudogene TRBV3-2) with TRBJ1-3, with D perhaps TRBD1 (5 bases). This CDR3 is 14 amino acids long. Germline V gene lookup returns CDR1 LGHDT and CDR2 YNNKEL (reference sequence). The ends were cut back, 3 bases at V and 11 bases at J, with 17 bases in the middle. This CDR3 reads CASSHPGRAPPIYF. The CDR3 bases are TGTGCCAGCAGCCACCCTGGCAGGGCCCCACCCATATATTTT.

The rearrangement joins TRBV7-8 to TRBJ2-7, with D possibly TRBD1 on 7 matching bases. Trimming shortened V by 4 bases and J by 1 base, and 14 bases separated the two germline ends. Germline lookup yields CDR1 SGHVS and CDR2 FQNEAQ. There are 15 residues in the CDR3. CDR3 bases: TGTGCCAGCAGCTCGCTGGGGGGACAGTCCTACGAGCAGTACTTC. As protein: CASSSLGGQSYEQYF.

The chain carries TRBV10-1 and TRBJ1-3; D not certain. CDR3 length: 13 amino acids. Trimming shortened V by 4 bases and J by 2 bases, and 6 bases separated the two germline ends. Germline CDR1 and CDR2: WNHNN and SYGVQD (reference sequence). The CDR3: CASSVSPGNTIYF. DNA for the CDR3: TGCGCCAGCAGTGTATCTCCTGGAAACACCATATATTTT.

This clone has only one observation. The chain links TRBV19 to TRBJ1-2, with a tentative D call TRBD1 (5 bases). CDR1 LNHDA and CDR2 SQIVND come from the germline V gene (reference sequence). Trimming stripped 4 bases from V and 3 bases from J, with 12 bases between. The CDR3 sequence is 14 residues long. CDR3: CASSRSGQDYGYTF. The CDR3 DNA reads TGTGCCAGTAGTAGGTCAGGGCAGGACTATGGCTACACCTTC. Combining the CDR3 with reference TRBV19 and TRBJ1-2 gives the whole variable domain DGGITQSPKYLFRKEGQNVTLSCEQNLNHDAMYWYRQDPGQGLRLIYYSQIVNDFQKGDIAEGYSVSREKKESFPLTVTSAQKNPTAFYLCASSRSGQDYGYTFGSGTRLTVV.

The CDR3, as DNA: TGTGCCAGCAGCCGCCGGTTTGGCGGGAGCCCCCATGAGCAGTTCTTC. Protein product: CASSRRFGGSPHEQFF. J is TRBJ2-1 and V is TRBV7-2; 7 bases fit TRBD2. V shed 5 bases and J 8 bases; nucleotides not matched to a gene: 15. Germline lookup yields CDR1 SGHTA and CDR2 FQGNSA. The CDR3 consists of 16 residues.

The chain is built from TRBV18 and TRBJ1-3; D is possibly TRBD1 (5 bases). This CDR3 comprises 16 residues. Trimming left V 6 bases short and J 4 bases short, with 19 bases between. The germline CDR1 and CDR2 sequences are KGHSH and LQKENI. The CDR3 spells CASSEGQVGFGNTIYF. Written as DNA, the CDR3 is TGTGCCAGCTCGGAAGGACAAGTGGGATTCGGAAACACCATATATTTT.

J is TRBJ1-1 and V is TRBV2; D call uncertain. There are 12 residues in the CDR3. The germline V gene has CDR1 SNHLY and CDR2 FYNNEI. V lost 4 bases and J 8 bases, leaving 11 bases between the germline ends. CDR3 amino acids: CASSGQFTEAFF. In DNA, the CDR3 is TGTGCCAGCAGTGGGCAGTTTACGGAAGCTTTCTTT.

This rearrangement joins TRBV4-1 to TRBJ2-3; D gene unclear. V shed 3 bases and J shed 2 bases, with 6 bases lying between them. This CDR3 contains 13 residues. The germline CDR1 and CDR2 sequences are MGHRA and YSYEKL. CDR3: CASSHPNTDTQYF. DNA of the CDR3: TGCGCCAGCAGCCACCCCAACACAGATACGCAGTATTTT.

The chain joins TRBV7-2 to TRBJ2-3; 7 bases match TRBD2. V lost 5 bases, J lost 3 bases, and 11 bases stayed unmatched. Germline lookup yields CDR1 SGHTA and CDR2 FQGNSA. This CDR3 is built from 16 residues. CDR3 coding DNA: TGTGCCAGCAGCCCTAGCGGCCAAGTAAGGACAGATACGCAGTATTTT. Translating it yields CASSPSGQVRTDTQYF.

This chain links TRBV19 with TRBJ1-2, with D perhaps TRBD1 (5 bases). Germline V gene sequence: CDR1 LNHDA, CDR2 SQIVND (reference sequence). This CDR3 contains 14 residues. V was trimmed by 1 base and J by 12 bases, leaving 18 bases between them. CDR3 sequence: CASSIVGGVLADTF. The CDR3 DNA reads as TGTGCCAGTAGTATAGTCGGGGGAGTTTTAGCGGACACCTTC.

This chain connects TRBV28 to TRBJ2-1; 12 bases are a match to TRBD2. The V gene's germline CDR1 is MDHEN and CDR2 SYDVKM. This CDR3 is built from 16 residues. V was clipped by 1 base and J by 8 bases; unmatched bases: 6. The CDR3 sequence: CASSLFASGRGDEQFF. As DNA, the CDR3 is TGTGCCAGCAGTTTATTCGCTAGCGGGAGGGGTGATGAGCAGTTCTTC.

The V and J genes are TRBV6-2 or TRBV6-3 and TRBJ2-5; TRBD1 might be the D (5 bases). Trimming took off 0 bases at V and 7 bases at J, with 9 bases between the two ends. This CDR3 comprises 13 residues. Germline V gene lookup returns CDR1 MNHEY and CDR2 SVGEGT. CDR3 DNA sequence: TGTGCCAGCAGTTACTCCACTACAGGGACCCAGTACTTC. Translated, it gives CASSYSTTGTQYF.

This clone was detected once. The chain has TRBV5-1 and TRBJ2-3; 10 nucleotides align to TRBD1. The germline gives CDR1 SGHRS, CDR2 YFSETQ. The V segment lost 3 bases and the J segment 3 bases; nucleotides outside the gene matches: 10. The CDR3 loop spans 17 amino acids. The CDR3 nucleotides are TGCGCCAGCAGCTCTCACCTGACAGGGGGCCTTACAGATACGCAGTATTTT. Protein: CASSSHLTGGLTDTQYF.

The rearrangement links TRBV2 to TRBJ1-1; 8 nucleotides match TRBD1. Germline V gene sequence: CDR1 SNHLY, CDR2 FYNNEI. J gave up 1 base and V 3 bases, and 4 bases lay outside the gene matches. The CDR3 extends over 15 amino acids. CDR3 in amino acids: CASSDGQGGNTEAFF. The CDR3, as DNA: TGTGCCAGCAGTGACGGACAGGGCGGGAACACTGAAGCTTTCTTT.

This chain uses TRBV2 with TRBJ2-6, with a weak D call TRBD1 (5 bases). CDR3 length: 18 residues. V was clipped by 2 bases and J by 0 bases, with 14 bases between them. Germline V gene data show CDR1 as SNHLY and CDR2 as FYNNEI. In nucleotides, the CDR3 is TGTGCCAGCAGTGAAAGAGGCAGGGCCTCCTCTGGGGCCAACGTCCTGACTTTC. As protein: CASSERGRASSGANVLTF.

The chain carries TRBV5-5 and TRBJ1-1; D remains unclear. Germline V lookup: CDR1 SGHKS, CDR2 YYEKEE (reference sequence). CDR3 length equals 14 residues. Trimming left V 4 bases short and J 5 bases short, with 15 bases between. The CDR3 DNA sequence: TGTGCCAGCAGCCTTGACGTTAGGAGGACTGAAGCTTTCTTT. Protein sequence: CASSLDVRRTEAFF. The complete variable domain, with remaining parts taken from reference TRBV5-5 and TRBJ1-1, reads DAGVTQSPTHLIKTRGQQVTLRCSPISGHKSVSWYQQVLGQGPQFIFQYYEKEERGRGNFPDRFSARQFPNYSSELNVNALLLGDSALYLCASSLDVRRTEAFFGQGTRLTVV.

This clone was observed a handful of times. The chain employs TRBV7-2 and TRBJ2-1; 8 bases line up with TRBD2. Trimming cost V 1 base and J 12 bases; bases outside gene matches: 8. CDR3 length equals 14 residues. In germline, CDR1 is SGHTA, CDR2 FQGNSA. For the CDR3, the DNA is TGTGCCAGCAGCTTAGAGGTGGGCCTAGCGGGGCAGTTCTTC. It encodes CASSLEVGLAGQFF.

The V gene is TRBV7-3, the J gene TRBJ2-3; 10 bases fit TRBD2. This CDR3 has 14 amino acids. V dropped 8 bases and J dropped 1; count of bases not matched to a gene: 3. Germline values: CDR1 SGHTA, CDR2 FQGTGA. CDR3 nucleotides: TGTGCCAGCGGGCTAGCGGGAGGCACAGATACGCAGTATTTT. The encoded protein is CASGLAGGTDTQYF.

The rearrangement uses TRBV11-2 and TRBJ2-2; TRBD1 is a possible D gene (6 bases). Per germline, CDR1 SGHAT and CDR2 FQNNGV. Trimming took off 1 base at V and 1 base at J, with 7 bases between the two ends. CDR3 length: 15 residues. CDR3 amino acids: CASSLGQVNTGELFF. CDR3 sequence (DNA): TGTGCCAGCAGCTTAGGACAGGTGAACACCGGGGAGCTGTTTTTT.

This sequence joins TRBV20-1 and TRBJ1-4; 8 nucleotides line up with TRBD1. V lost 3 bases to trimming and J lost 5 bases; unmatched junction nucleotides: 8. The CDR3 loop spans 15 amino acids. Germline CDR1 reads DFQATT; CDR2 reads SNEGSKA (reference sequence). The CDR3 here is CSASFRTGINEKLFF. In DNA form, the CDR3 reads TGCAGTGCTAGTTTTCGGACAGGGATAAATGAAAAACTGTTTTTT.